This entry lists 29 T cell receptor beta chains sequenced from one sample in a study of cytomegalovirus exposure and HLA in healthy donors. The study ran its PCR with 60 Vbeta and 13 Jbeta primers. The protocol was immunoSEQ multiplex PCR, while the TCRdb copy is restricted to in-frame clones and leaves out a portion. The data contain more than 85,000 clones, 76% of them singletons. The sample consisted of PBMCs. The receptors shown here come from a man aged 35 to 55 in good health and CMV-seronegative.

The V and J genes are TRBV4-3 and TRBJ2-3; D not certain. CDR3 length: 13 residues. The V end lost 0 bases, the J end lost 6 bases, and 7 bases lay between the germline ends. The germline gives CDR1 LGHNA, CDR2 YSLEER. The CDR3, as DNA: TGCGCCAGCAGCCAAGAACTCGGGGATACGCAGTATTTT. This sequence encodes CASSQELGDTQYF.

The chain couples TRBV7-2 to TRBJ1-1; no definite D call. The CDR3 is 12 amino acids. The V gene's germline CDR1 is SGHTA and CDR2 FQGNSA. Trimming pared 5 bases from V and 3 bases from J, leaving 7 bases between. As DNA, the CDR3 is TGTGCCAGCAGCCTTGAGTACACTGAAGCTTTCTTT. This translates into CASSLEYTEAFF.

Turning to this clone: The same CDR3 also results from other DNA sequences found in this sample. CDR3 nucleotides: TGTGCCAGCAGTTTTGGGGGGGGTAGGATCTATGGCTACACCTTC. This encodes CASSFGGGRIYGYTF. J is TRBJ1-2 and V is TRBV27; D perhaps matches TRBD1 (5 bases). CDR3 length: 15 amino acids. Germline V gene sequence: CDR1 MNHEY, CDR2 SMNVEV (reference sequence). V was cut by 3 bases and J by 4 bases, with 15 bases left in between.

This clone was detected a few times. This chain joins TRBV2 and TRBJ1-2; a weak D match, TRBD1 (6 bases). Per the germline V gene, CDR1 is SNHLY and CDR2 is FYNNEI. Trimming took 5 bases from V and 4 from J, leaving 17 bases between them. CDR3 length: 15 residues. CDR3: CASSYSGESVYGYTF. CDR3 DNA sequence: TGTGCCAGCAGTTACTCAGGGGAGAGTGTCTATGGCTACACCTTC.

The V gene is TRBV6-5, the J gene TRBJ1-2; 7 nucleotides agree with TRBD1. Germline lookup yields CDR1 MNHEY and CDR2 SVGAGI. The V segment lost 5 bases and the J segment 0 bases; nucleotides outside the gene matches: 6. The length of the CDR3 is 15 residues. The CDR3 bases are TGTGCCAGCAGTCCTCAACAGGGGACTAACTATGGCTACACCTTC. Its protein is CASSPQQGTNYGYTF.

To note about this clone: This sample includes further DNA sequences coding for the same CDR3. This chain connects TRBV5-8 to TRBJ2-7; a possible D gene is TRBD2 (6 bases). The germline V and J ends were trimmed by 4 bases and 1 base, with 12 bases remaining between them. Germline CDR1 and CDR2: SGHTS and YDEGEE. This CDR3 comprises 14 residues. CDR3 DNA: TGTGCCAGCAGCCCCAGCGCGGGGTCCTACGAGCAGTACTTC. It translates to CASSPSAGSYEQYF.

DNA of the CDR3: TGTGCCAGCAGTCCTCGGACAGGGGGGGACACTGAAGCTTTCTTT. Its protein product is CASSPRTGGDTEAFF. The chain links TRBV6-6 to TRBJ1-1; 10 bases agree with TRBD1. Germline trimming cut 5 bases from V and 3 bases from J; bases unmatched to any gene: 6. The germline V gene encodes CDR1 MNHNY and CDR2 SVGAGI (reference sequence). The length of the CDR3 is 15 residues.

The chain combines TRBV18 with TRBJ2-1, with 9 bases lining up with TRBD1. This CDR3 region has 14 residues. Germline assignment: CDR1 KGHSH and CDR2 LQKENI. V was pared by 6 bases and J by 5 bases, with 5 bases of the junction left unmatched. In DNA form, the CDR3 reads TGTGCCAGCTCCCGGGACAGGGAGGACAATGAGCAGTTCTTC. It yields the protein CASSRDREDNEQFF.

The chain employs TRBV13 and TRBJ2-7; D perhaps matches TRBD1 (6 bases). The CDR3 is 13 residues long. The V and J ends lost 3 bases and 5 bases respectively, with 11 bases between them. The germline gives CDR1 PRHDT, CDR2 FYEKMQ (reference sequence). CDR3: CASSFRGSDEQYF. Written as DNA, the CDR3 is TGTGCCAGCAGCTTCAGGGGTAGCGACGAGCAGTACTTC.

This chain links TRBV7-6 with TRBJ2-2; weak D call: TRBD2 (6 bases). Deletions cut 0 bases from V and 2 bases from J, with 7 bases between. The CDR3 has 15 residues. Germline assignment: CDR1 SGHVS and CDR2 FNYEAQ. The CDR3 loop reads CASSLAGGNTGELFF. The DNA of the CDR3 is TGTGCCAGCAGCTTAGCGGGGGGAAACACCGGGGAGCTGTTTTTT.

The rearrangement uses TRBV2 and TRBJ2-5; D is possibly TRBD1 (8 bases). CDR3 length equals 11 residues. The V gene's germline CDR1 is SNHLY and CDR2 FYNNEI. CDR3 sequence: CADREGETQYF. CDR3 in DNA: TGTGCGGACAGGGAGGGGGAGACCCAGTACTTC. Full variable domain (missing parts from reference TRBV2 and TRBJ2-5): EPEVTQTPSHQVTQMGQEVILRCVPISNHLYFYWYRQILGQKVEFLVSFYNNEISEKSEIFDDQFSVERPDGSNFTLKIRSTKLEDSAMYFCADREGETQYFGPGTRLLVL.

The rearrangement links TRBV28 to TRBJ1-5; D is undetermined. Per germline, CDR1 MDHEN and CDR2 SYDVKM. Trimming took off 3 bases at V and 0 bases at J, with 9 bases between the two ends. This CDR3 contains 15 residues. The CDR3 DNA sequence: TGTGCCAGCAGTTTCTCGGGGTATAGCAATCAGCCCCAGCATTTT. It encodes CASSFSGYSNQPQHF.

The chain combines TRBV10-3 with TRBJ1-2; possibly TRBD1 for D (6 bases). CDR1 and CDR2 (germline): ENHRY, SYGVKD. The CDR3 covers 11 residues. V was shortened by 8 bases and J by 5 bases, with 9 bases between the two germline ends. The chain's CDR3 is CAIYRVYGYTF. DNA for the CDR3: TGTGCCATCTACAGGGTTTATGGCTACACCTTC.

This chain links TRBV6-1 with TRBJ1-3; no reliable D call. Germline assignment: CDR1 MNHNS and CDR2 SASEGT. The V and J ends lost 7 bases and 3 bases respectively, with 16 bases between them. CDR3 length equals 15 residues. In DNA form, the CDR3 reads TGTGCCAGCACTCTCGGTTTCACCGTTGGAAACACCATATATTTT. It yields the protein CASTLGFTVGNTIYF.

The chain has TRBV19 and TRBJ1-5; D might be TRBD1 (6 bases). CDR3 length: 14 residues. Germline CDR1 LNHDA, CDR2 SQIVND (reference sequence). Trimming shortened V by 2 bases and J by 6 bases, and 11 bases separated the two germline ends. The CDR3 sequence: CASSILGGPQPQHF. DNA of the CDR3: TGTGCCAGTAGTATATTAGGGGGACCTCAGCCCCAGCATTTT. Variable domain in full (rest from reference TRBV19 and TRBJ1-5): DGGITQSPKYLFRKEGQNVTLSCEQNLNHDAMYWYRQDPGQGLRLIYYSQIVNDFQKGDIAEGYSVSREKKESFPLTVTSAQKNPTAFYLCASSILGGPQPQHFGDGTRLSIL.

In DNA form, the CDR3 reads TGTGCCAGCAGCCCCTACGGTGTTGGAGAGACCCAGTACTTC. Translation gives CASSPYGVGETQYF. The V and J genes are TRBV5-6 and TRBJ2-5, with D uncertain. V dropped 4 bases and J dropped 4 bases, with 14 bases sitting between them. Germline values: CDR1 SGHDT, CDR2 YYEEEE. CDR3 length equals 14 residues.

The rearrangement joins TRBV4-1 to TRBJ1-2; no clear D. The germline V gene encodes CDR1 MGHRA and CDR2 YSYEKL. The CDR3 is made up of 15 amino acids. Trimming cost V 1 base and J 1 base, with 10 bases left between them. CDR3 nucleotide sequence: TGCGCCAGCAGCCAAGTTGTCACCAGTAACTATGGCTACACCTTC. Its translation is CASSQVVTSNYGYTF.

V and J are TRBV18 and TRBJ1-1; 9 positions match TRBD1. Germline loops: CDR1 KGHSH, CDR2 LQKENI. The CDR3 extends over 13 amino acids. V lost 6 bases, J lost 2 bases, and 1 base stayed unmatched. CDR3 sequence: CASSDRGNTEAFF. CDR3 DNA: TGTGCCAGCTCGGACAGGGGAAACACTGAAGCTTTCTTT.

The chain joins TRBV4-1 to TRBJ1-1; D uncertain. Germline CDR1 reads MGHRA; CDR2 reads YSYEKL. The CDR3 has 15 residues. V lost 3 bases and J lost 6, with 17 bases in between. DNA of the CDR3: TGCGCCAGCAGCCAGGCCCGAGTGAGGCCCGCTGAAGCTTTCTTT. Residues: CASSQARVRPAEAFF.

V and J are TRBV5-4 and TRBJ2-5; D uncertain. The V gene lost 5 bases and the J gene lost 1 base, with 9 bases spanning the gap. Germline CDR1 SGHNT, CDR2 YYREEE (reference sequence). This CDR3 region has 13 residues. The CDR3 nucleotides read TGTGCCAGCAGAACCTGGGCCCAAGAGACCCAGTACTTC. Protein: CASRTWAQETQYF.

For the CDR3, the DNA is TGTGCCAGCAACCCGGGACAGGGAAGCTACACCTTC. Amino acid sequence: CASNPGQGSYTF. The chain employs TRBV5-5 and TRBJ1-2; 9 bases are shared with TRBD1. Trimming cost V 6 bases and J 9 bases; bases outside gene matches: 6. The CDR3 is 12 amino acids. From germline, CDR1 is SGHKS and CDR2 YYEKEE (reference sequence).

The chain carries TRBV7-2 and TRBJ2-5; D uncertain. V lost 0 bases to trimming and J lost 5 bases, with 10 bases between them. Looked up from germline, CDR1 is SGHTA and CDR2 is FQGNSA. The length of the CDR3 is 14 residues. The CDR3 DNA sequence: TGTGCCAGCAGCTTAGCCGGGTTTCGGGAGACCCAGTACTTC. Protein product: CASSLAGFRETQYF.

The chain is built from TRBV29-1 and TRBJ2-1, with D tentatively TRBD2 (5 bases). CDR1 SQVTM and CDR2 ANQGSEA come from the germline V gene. Trimming removed 0 bases at V and 6 bases at J, with 21 bases between. This CDR3 spans 17 amino acids. CDR3 sequence (DNA): TGCAGCGTTGAAGATACGGGGTATGAGGCTAGCTCCAATGAGCAGTTCTTC. Translation gives CSVEDTGYEASSNEQFF.

The chain is built from TRBV6-1 and TRBJ2-7, with 9 bases that match TRBD2. The CDR3 loop spans 15 amino acids. CDR1 is MNHNS and CDR2 is SASEGT in the germline V gene. V trimming: 6 bases; J trimming: 6 bases; junction bases outside the gene matches: 12. The CDR3 region has the DNA TGTGCCAGCAGCGAGTATAGCGGGAGAGAGGGCGAGCAGTACTTC. Translation gives CASSEYSGREGEQYF.

This clone appeared once. The chain joins TRBV18 to TRBJ2-5, with TRBD2 matching 8 bases. Losses at the gene ends were 2 bases for V and 5 bases for J; bases not matched to a gene: 16. CDR3 length: 18 amino acids. CDR1 and CDR2 from the germline V gene are KGHSH and LQKENI. The chain's CDR3 is CASSPTSGLVGPRETQYF. DNA of the CDR3: TGTGCCAGCTCACCAACCTCGGGACTAGTGGGACCCAGGGAGACCCAGTACTTC.

This clone was picked up a small number of times. The DNA of the CDR3 is TGTGCCTGGAGAACGACGTCGGACTCCGGGGAGCTGTTTTTT. Translated: CAWRTTSDSGELFF. This rearrangement joins TRBV30 to TRBJ2-2; TRBD2 is a possible D gene (5 bases). CDR1 and CDR2 (germline): GTSNPN, SVGIG (reference sequence). V dropped 3 bases and J dropped 6 bases, with 14 bases sitting between them. The CDR3 loop spans 14 amino acids.

This chain links TRBV14 with TRBJ2-7; 14 nucleotides match TRBD2. V trimming: 5 bases; J trimming: 6 bases; junction bases outside the gene matches: 15. Germline V lookup: CDR1 SGHDN, CDR2 FVKESK. CDR3 length equals 18 residues. In DNA, the CDR3 is TGTGCCAGCAGCTACCATTCGACTAGCGGGGGGGCAAAGGCCGAGCAGTACTTC. Translating gives CASSYHSTSGGAKAEQYF.

J is TRBJ2-3 and V is TRBV30, with 7 bases that match TRBD2. V shed 5 bases and J 5 bases; nucleotides not matched to a gene: 7. CDR1 and CDR2 from the germline V gene are GTSNPN and SVGIG (reference sequence). This CDR3 comprises 13 residues. CDR3 in DNA: TGTGCCTGGGAGGGAGGGCCAAGAGATACGCAGTATTTT. This translates into CAWEGGPRDTQYF.

The chain uses TRBV27 and TRBJ1-1, with D unresolved. CDR1 is MNHEY and CDR2 is SMNVEV in the germline V gene (reference sequence). The germline V and J ends were trimmed by 4 bases and 13 bases, with 13 bases remaining between them. The CDR3 covers 11 residues. As DNA, the CDR3 is TGTGCCAGCAGTTCCCTCGGCGGGATTTTCTTT. This translates into CASSSLGGIFF.